The 10 T cell receptor beta chains below were found in one sample sequenced in a study of T-cell reconstitution after alpha-beta-depleted transplantation in children (dated by TCRdb to 2016 to 2017). The time point label corresponds to: day 60 (about 2 months) after transplantation. In light of the paper, this sample's treatment or condition label describes: allogeneic hematopoietic cell transplantation with graft depleted of TCRalphabeta T cells and CD19 B cells. The library was generated by PCR. Sequenced on an Illumina HiSeq 2500. TCR library preparation used molecular barcoding, with unique molecular identifiers applied to normalize quantification of the TCRbeta repertoire. Using fastp at Q25 and MiXCR, TCRdb reprocessed the public reads and kept productive beta chains. Duplicate CDR3 protein sequences are folded into a single record with the most common DNA and genes. In this sample the table shows tens of thousands of distinct CDR3 sequences, under 6% of which occur a single time. The ten largest clones take up roughly 31% of the sample.

The starting material was PBMCs, mostly from graft donor cells, obtained 60 days after TCRalphabeta/CD19-depleted stem cell transplant. These receptors were taken from a female patient between 2 and 15 years old who had a stem cell transplant for aplastic anemia, so the T cells may come from the graft donor.

This clonotype appeared many times. The chain uses TRBV29-1 and TRBJ2-1; maybe TRBD2 (5 bases). Germline values: CDR1 SQVTM, CDR2 ANQGSEA. Trimming left V 7 bases short and J 8 bases short, with 9 bases between. The CDR3 runs to 10 residues. CDR3 bases: TGCAGCGGGGCGCGGGATGAGCAGTTCTTC. This codes for CSGARDEQFF.

This clonotype was seen repeatedly, ten times or more. V and J are TRBV3-1 and TRBJ2-7, with TRBD1 identical over 7 bases. Germline values: CDR1 LGHDT, CDR2 YNNKEL (reference sequence). This CDR3 has 15 amino acids. The J segment lost 0 bases and the V segment lost 5 bases, leaving 7 bases of the junction unmatched. CDR3 sequence: CASSKTGDLSYEQYF. CDR3 bases: TGTGCCAGCAGCAAAACAGGGGACCTCTCCTACGAGCAGTACTTC.

There are many counts of this clonotype. The CDR3 here is CASSLDPVYNEQFF. The DNA for the CDR3 is TGTGCCAGCAGCTTAGATCCAGTCTACAATGAGCAGTTCTTC. The chain employs TRBV7-2 and TRBJ2-1; D is unclear. This CDR3 region has 14 residues. Deletions cut 1 base from V and 3 bases from J, with 7 bases between. Germline-derived CDR1 and CDR2 are SGHTA and FQGNSA.

The sample holds many counts of this clonotype. The chain uses TRBV28 and TRBJ2-1, with 7 bases identical to TRBD2. Trimming cost V 2 bases and J 7 bases; bases outside gene matches: 8. The CDR3 is 15 residues long. Germline V gene lookup returns CDR1 MDHEN and CDR2 SYDVKM. The CDR3 protein is CASSLPGGKKNEQFF. Here the CDR3 DNA reads TGTGCCAGCAGTTTACCGGGGGGTAAGAAGAATGAGCAGTTCTTC.

This clonotype was seen at least ten times. The V and J genes are TRBV3-1 and TRBJ2-3; 7 bases line up with TRBD2. Germline V CDR1 and CDR2: LGHDT, YNNKEL (reference sequence). The CDR3 is 14 amino acids. With V trimmed by 9 bases and J by 0 bases, 6 bases remained unmatched. The CDR3 DNA reads TGTGCCAGTCGATTGGGGGGGAGCACAGATACGCAGTATTTT. Protein sequence: CASRLGGSTDTQYF.

This chain uses TRBV7-9 with TRBJ1-1; the match to TRBD1 covers 11 bases. This CDR3 is 19 amino acids long. The V and J ends lost 4 bases and 3 bases, in that order; junction bases with no gene match: 16. Germline values: CDR1 SEHNR, CDR2 FQNEAQ (reference sequence). CDR3 protein: CASSSRGGIGQGADTEAFF. DNA of the CDR3: TGTGCCAGCAGCTCCCGAGGGGGAATAGGACAGGGGGCGGACACTGAAGCTTTCTTT.

There are many counts of this clonotype. The chain couples TRBV20-1 to TRBJ2-2, with 7 bases identical to TRBD1. Germline CDR1 DFQATT, CDR2 SNEGSKA (reference sequence). The J segment lost 3 bases and the V segment lost 4 bases, leaving 5 bases of the junction unmatched. The CDR3 is 14 residues long. The CDR3: CSAIGDRDTGELFF. The CDR3 DNA reads TGCAGTGCTATCGGGGACAGAGACACCGGGGAGCTGTTTTTT.

This clonotype was seen many times. V usage is TRBV20-1 and J usage is TRBJ2-2, with D maybe TRBD2 (6 bases). Looked up from germline, CDR1 is DFQATT and CDR2 is SNEGSKA (reference sequence). Trimming took 5 bases from V and 1 from J, leaving 17 bases between them. The CDR3 totals 16 residues. CDR3 sequence: CSALSGLLRNTGELFF. CDR3 DNA: TGCAGTGCTCTCTCGGGACTTCTAAGGAACACCGGGGAGCTGTTTTTT.

This clonotype has a count of ten or more. V and J are TRBV20-1 and TRBJ2-7; D remains ambiguous. Germline-derived CDR1 and CDR2 are DFQATT and SNEGSKA (reference sequence). CDR3 length: 13 amino acids. Trimming removed 4 bases from V and 3 bases from J, with 13 bases in between. CDR3 protein: CSAKDLGNYEQYF. The CDR3 DNA is TGCAGTGCTAAGGATCTGGGAAACTACGAGCAGTACTTC.

This clonotype was picked up many times. The chain has TRBV5-8 and TRBJ2-7; perhaps TRBD2 as D (5 bases). The CDR3 loop spans 14 amino acids. CDR1 and CDR2 from the germline V gene are SGHTS and YDEGEE. Trimming left V 7 bases short and J 6 bases short, with 20 bases between. DNA of the CDR3: TGTGCCAGCGGGTACCGATCAATGGCGGGCGAGCAGTACTTC. Protein: CASGYRSMAGEQYF.